This TCR beta chain is from a study of siplizumab effects on memory and regulatory T cells. Findings and caveats of the study: A mean of about 62% of mappable alloreactive CD4+ clones were Treg-derived with siplizumab, compared with more than 25% in controls.

On this clone: Its antigen is not identified.

CDR3 length equals 15 residues. Germline V lookup: CDR1 ENHRY, CDR2 SYGVKD. With V trimmed by 1 base and J by 5 bases, 7 bases remained unmatched. The assay was immunoSEQ multiplex PCR, and TCRdb's table has in-frame clones only and misses some. The table shows roughly 110,000 clones, with about 94% occurring only once. The rearrangement joins TRBV10-3 to TRBJ1-1; 7 nucleotides line up with TRBD1. What was sequenced was non-Treg CD4+ T cells sorted from blood. The TCR sequence derives from a human donor in good health. CDR3: CAISELARGKTEAFF. The CDR3 DNA is TGTGCCATCAGTGAGTTAGCCAGGGGGAAAACTGAAGCTTTCTTT.